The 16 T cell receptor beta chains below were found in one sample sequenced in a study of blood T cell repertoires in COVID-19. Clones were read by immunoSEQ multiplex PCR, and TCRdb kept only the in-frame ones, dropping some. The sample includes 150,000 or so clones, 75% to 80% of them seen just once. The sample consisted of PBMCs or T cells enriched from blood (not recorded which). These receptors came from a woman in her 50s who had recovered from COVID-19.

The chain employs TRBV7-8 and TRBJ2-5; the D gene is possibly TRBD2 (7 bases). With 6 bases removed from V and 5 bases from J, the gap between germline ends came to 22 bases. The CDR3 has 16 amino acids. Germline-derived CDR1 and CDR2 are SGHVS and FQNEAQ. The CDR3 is CASSHRRGARGETQYF. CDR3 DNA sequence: TGTGCCAGCAGTCATCGACGGGGGGCGCGAGGCGAGACCCAGTACTTC.

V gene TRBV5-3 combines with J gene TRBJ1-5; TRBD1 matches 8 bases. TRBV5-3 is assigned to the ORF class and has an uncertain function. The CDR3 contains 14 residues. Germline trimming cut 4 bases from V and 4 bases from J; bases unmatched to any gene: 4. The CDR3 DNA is TGTGCCAGAAGCCTGGGACAGGTGAATCAGCCCCAGCATTTT. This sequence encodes CARSLGQVNQPQHF.

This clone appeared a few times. CDR3 sequence reads: CASSVPPGNEQYF. The DNA for the CDR3 is TGTGCCAGCAGTGTCCCTCCTGGCAACGAGCAGTACTTC. This chain joins TRBV2 and TRBJ2-7; D gene ambiguous. The germline gives CDR1 SNHLY, CDR2 FYNNEI. Trimming shortened V by 4 bases and J by 5 bases, and 12 bases separated the two germline ends. This CDR3 is built from 13 residues.

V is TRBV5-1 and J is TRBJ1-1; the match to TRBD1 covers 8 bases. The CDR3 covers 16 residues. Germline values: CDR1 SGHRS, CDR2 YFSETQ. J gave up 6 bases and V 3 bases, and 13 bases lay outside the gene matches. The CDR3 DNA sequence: TGCGCCAGCAGCTCGATCCCAGGGACAGGTTTATCTGAAGCTTTCTTT. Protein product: CASSSIPGTGLSEAFF.

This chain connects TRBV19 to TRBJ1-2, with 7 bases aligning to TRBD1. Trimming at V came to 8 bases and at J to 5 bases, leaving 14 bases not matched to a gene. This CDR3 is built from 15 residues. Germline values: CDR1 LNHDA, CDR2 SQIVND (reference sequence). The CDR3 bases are TGTGCCAGTGAGAACCGCCAGGCAGGGGGGTATGGCTACACCTTC. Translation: CASENRQAGGYGYTF. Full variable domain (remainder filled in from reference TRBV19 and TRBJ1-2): DGGITQSPKYLFRKEGQNVTLSCEQNLNHDAMYWYRQDPGQGLRLIYYSQIVNDFQKGDIAEGYSVSREKKESFPLTVTSAQKNPTAFYLCASENRQAGGYGYTFGSGTRLTVV.

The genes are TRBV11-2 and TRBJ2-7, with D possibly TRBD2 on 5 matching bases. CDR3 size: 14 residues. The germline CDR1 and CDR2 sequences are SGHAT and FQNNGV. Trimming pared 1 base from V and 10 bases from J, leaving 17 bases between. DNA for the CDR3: TGTGCCAGCAGCTTAGGTCCCGGGGTGGGCGGACAGTACTTC. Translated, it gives CASSLGPGVGGQYF.

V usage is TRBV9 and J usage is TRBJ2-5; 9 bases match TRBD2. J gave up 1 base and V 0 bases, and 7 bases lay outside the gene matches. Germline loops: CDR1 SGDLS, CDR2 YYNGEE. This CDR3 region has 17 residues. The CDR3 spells CASSVAFSGGSQETQYF. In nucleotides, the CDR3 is TGTGCCAGCAGCGTAGCTTTTAGCGGGGGTAGCCAAGAGACCCAGTACTTC.

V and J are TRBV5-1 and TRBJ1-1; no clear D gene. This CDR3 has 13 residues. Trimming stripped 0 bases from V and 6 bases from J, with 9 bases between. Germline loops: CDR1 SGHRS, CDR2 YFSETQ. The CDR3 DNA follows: TGCGCCAGCAGCTTGGCGAGTTTCCCTGAAGCTTTCTTT. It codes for CASSLASFPEAFF.

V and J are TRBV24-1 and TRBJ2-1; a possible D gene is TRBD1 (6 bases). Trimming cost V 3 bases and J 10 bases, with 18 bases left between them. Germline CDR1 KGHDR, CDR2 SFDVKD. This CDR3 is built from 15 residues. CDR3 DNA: TGTGCCACCAGTGATGAGGGGGAAGGGGCCCTCGAGCAGTTCTTC. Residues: CATSDEGEGALEQFF.

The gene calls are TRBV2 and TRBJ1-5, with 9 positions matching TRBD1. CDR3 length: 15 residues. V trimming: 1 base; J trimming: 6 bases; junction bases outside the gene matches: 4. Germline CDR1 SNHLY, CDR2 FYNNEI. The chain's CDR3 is CASSEGGQGSQPQHF. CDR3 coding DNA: TGTGCCAGCAGTGAAGGGGGACAGGGTTCTCAGCCCCAGCATTTT.

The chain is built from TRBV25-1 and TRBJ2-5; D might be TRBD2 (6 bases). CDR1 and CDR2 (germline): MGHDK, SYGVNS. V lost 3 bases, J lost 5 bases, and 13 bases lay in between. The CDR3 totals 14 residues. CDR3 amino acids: CASSDPGVRETQYF. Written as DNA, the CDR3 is TGTGCCAGCAGTGATCCGGGGGTAAGGGAGACCCAGTACTTC.

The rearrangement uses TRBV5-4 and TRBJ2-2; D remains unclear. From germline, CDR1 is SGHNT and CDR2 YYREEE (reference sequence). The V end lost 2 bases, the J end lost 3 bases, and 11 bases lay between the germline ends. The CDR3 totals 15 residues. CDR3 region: CASSFQESDTGELFF. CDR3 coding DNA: TGTGCCAGCAGCTTTCAGGAATCGGACACCGGGGAGCTGTTTTTT.

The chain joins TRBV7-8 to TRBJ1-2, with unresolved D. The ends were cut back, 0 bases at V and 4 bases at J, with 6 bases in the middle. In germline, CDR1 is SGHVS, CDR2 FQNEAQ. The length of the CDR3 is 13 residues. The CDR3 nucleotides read TGTGCCAGCAGCTTAGCGGGGAGCTATGGCTACACCTTC. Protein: CASSLAGSYGYTF.

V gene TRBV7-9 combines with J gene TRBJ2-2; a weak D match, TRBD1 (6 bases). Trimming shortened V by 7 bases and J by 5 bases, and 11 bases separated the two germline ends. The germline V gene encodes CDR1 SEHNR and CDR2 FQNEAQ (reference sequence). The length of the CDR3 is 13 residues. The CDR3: CASTYRATGELFF. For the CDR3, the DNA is TGTGCCAGCACCTACAGGGCGACCGGGGAGCTGTTTTTT.

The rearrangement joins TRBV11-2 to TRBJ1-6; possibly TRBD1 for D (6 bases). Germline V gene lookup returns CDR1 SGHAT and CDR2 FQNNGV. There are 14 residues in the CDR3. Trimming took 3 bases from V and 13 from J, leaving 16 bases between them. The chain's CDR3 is CASSFETRGGPLHF. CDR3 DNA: TGTGCCAGCAGCTTCGAGACGAGGGGGGGTCCCCTCCACTTT.

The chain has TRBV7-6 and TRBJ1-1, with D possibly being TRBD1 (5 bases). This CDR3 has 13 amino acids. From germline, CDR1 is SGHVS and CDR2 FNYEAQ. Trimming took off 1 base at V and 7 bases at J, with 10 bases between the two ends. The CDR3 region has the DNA TGTGCCAGCAGCTTAGGGCAGGGTGGTGAAGCTTTCTTT. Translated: CASSLGQGGEAFF.